The 9 T cell receptor beta chains below were found in one sample sequenced in a study of shared clonotypes between healthy human individuals. The method was immunoSEQ multiplex PCR; TCRdb's version includes in-frame clones alone and lacks a portion of them. The sample lists 550,000 to 650,000 clones; 90% to 97% were seen once. Terminally differentiated effector memory CD45RA+ cells were excluded from the naive CD8 cells, which were CD45RO-negative and positively selected for CCR7. Material for sequencing was naive CD8+ T cells sorted from blood. These receptors all come from a woman aged 30 to 39 in good health.

The genes are TRBV5-1 and TRBJ2-3, with 7 bases identical to TRBD2. The CDR3 contains 16 residues. V dropped 0 bases and J dropped 5; count of bases not matched to a gene: 9. CDR1 and CDR2 (germline): SGHRS, YFSETQ. DNA for the CDR3: TGCGCCAGCAGCTTGGGGGTGGGAGGGCCGATAGATACGCAGTATTTT. Amino acid sequence: CASSLGVGGPIDTQYF.

V is TRBV27 and J is TRBJ1-5; 9 bases match TRBD1. The J segment lost 2 bases and the V segment lost 2 bases, leaving 4 bases of the junction unmatched. The CDR3 has 16 amino acids. Germline lookup yields CDR1 MNHEY and CDR2 SMNVEV (reference sequence). For the CDR3, the DNA is TGTGCCAGCAGTTTAGGGACAGGGTTTGGCAATCAGCCCCAGCATTTT. Its protein product is CASSLGTGFGNQPQHF.

This chain uses TRBV28 with TRBJ2-7; TRBD2 matches 10 bases. CDR1 and CDR2 from the germline V gene are MDHEN and SYDVKM. The length of the CDR3 is 14 residues. V shed 10 bases and J 5 bases; nucleotides not matched to a gene: 11. The DNA for the CDR3 is TGTGCCACCGTAGGACTAGCGGAGGAAGACGAGCAGTACTTC. Its protein is CATVGLAEEDEQYF. Full variable domain (missing parts from reference TRBV28 and TRBJ2-7): DVKVTQSSRYLVKRTGEKVFLECVQDMDHENMFWYRQDPGLGLRLIYFSYDVKMKEKGDIPEGYSVSREKKERFSLILESASTNQTSMYLCATVGLAEEDEQYFGPGTRLTVT.

V is TRBV19 and J is TRBJ1-4; tentatively, D is TRBD1 (5 bases). The V gene's germline CDR1 is LNHDA and CDR2 SQIVND (reference sequence). V shed 4 bases and J shed 0 bases, with 9 bases lying between them. The CDR3 runs 15 residues. The CDR3 DNA reads as TGTGCCAGTAGTAGAACAGGAGCAACTAATGAAAAACTGTTTTTT. Encoded protein: CASSRTGATNEKLFF.

This chain connects TRBV27 to TRBJ2-7; D is perhaps TRBD1 (5 bases). Per the germline V gene, CDR1 is MNHEY and CDR2 is SMNVEV (reference sequence). V was clipped by 6 bases and J by 4 bases, with 13 bases between them. The CDR3 spans 13 residues. CDR3: CASSDMQGYEQYF. CDR3 in DNA: TGTGCCAGCAGCGATATGCAGGGATACGAGCAGTACTTC.

This rearrangement joins TRBV10-1 to TRBJ2-5, with 13 bases that match TRBD2. V lost 1 base and J lost 4; bases outside the gene matches: 9. CDR3 length equals 18 residues. Germline values: CDR1 WNHNN, CDR2 SYGVQD (reference sequence). Written as DNA, the CDR3 is TGCGCCAGCAGTGAGTTACCCGGGACTAGCGGGATTGTAGAGACCCAGTACTTC. It translates to CASSELPGTSGIVETQYF.

This clone was found once. The rearrangement joins TRBV6-1 to TRBJ2-7; TRBD2 aligns across 7 bases. Germline loops: CDR1 MNHNS, CDR2 SASEGT. The trim removed 10 bases at V and 0 bases at J, leaving 3 bases unmatched. The CDR3 totals 12 residues. In DNA form, the CDR3 reads TGTGCCACCCTAGCGGACTCCTACGAGCAGTACTTC. Amino acids: CATLADSYEQYF.

The chain is built from TRBV4-1 and TRBJ2-3, with 16 bases fitting TRBD2. The CDR3 runs 17 residues. The germline V gene has CDR1 MGHRA and CDR2 YSYEKL. V gave up 4 bases and J gave up 6 bases; unmatched junction bases: 7. The CDR3 loop is CASSPSGLAGGEDTQYF. The DNA for the CDR3 is TGCGCCAGCAGCCCATCGGGACTAGCGGGAGGGGAGGATACGCAGTATTTT.

This chain connects TRBV9 to TRBJ1-2; 9 bases align to TRBD1. Germline trimming cut 2 bases from V and 0 bases from J; bases unmatched to any gene: 11. CDR3 length equals 18 residues. Germline V CDR1 and CDR2: SGDLS, YYNGEE. This CDR3 is CASSVGGTGLLTNYGYTF. CDR3 in DNA: TGTGCCAGCAGCGTTGGCGGGACAGGGCTTCTTACTAACTATGGCTACACCTTC.